Listed below are T cell receptor beta chains from one sample, sequenced in a study of identical twins. TCRdb independently ran MiXCR on the 5' RACE reads; one entry per CDR3 protein. The table lists 300,000 to 400,000 distinct CDR3 sequences, 10% to 15% of them singletons. These data were also reused for a study on yellow fever vaccine responses in identical twins.

The sample taken for sequencing was CD8+ T cells sorted from blood. The receptors come from a woman between 18 and 29 years old in good health. Both conserved end residues are part of each CDR3. A D gene is named only where the DNA matches it firmly. Size tells how often a clone was seen (once, few, many) or the class of an expanded clone, and some rows leave it out.

abundance	v_gene	j_gene	d_gene	CDR3nt	CDR3aa
-	TRBV2	TRBJ2-4	TRBD2	TGTGCCAGCATCAGGACGCAGGGACTATACATTCAGTACTTC	CASIRTQGLYIQYF
-	TRBV6-6	TRBJ2-7	-	TGTGCCAGCAGTTACGTTCCGGACTACGAGCAGTACTTC	CASSYVPDYEQYF
-	TRBV4-2	TRBJ2-6	-	TGTGCCAGCAGCCCGCGGGGCTGGACCTCAACCCCCTCTGGGGCCAACGTCCTGACTTTC	CASSPRGWTSTPSGANVLTF
few	TRBV4-1	TRBJ2-5	-	TGCGCCAGCAGCCGTCGATTTACGGGAGAAGAGACCCAGTACTTC	CASSRRFTGEETQYF
-	TRBV2	TRBJ2-1	-	TGTGCCAGCAAAGACTTCAGCTCCTACAATGAGCAGTTCTTC	CASKDFSSYNEQFF
many	TRBV29-1	TRBJ2-1	TRBD2	TGCAGCGTTGCGGGAGGGGGACGCAATGAGCAGTTCTTC	CSVAGGGRNEQFF
-	TRBV4-2	TRBJ2-1	TRBD2	TGTGCCAGCAGCCAGCCCGGGCTAGCGGGGAGCTCCTACAATGAGCAGTTCTTC	CASSQPGLAGSSYNEQFF
few	TRBV20-1	TRBJ2-1	-	TGCAGTGCCCTCCAGGCGGGGAGCTACAATGAGCAGTTCTTC	CSALQAGSYNEQFF
few	TRBV20-1	TRBJ2-1	-	TGCAGTGCTAGACTACTAAAGGCCTACAATGAGCAGTTCTTC	CSARLLKAYNEQFF
few	TRBV3-1	TRBJ2-1	-	TGTGCCAGCAGCCAACCTAGCCTATCCAGGGTCCATGAGCAGTTCTTC	CASSQPSLSRVHEQFF
few	TRBV12-3/TRBV12-4	TRBJ1-4	-	TGTGCCAGCAGTTTAGAGGGTTGGGGGAGTAATGAAAAACTGTTTTTT	CASSLEGWGSNEKLFF
-	TRBV10-1	TRBJ2-7	-	TGCGCCAGCAGTGTCCAGGGAGCCCCATACGAGCAGTACTTC	CASSVQGAPYEQYF
-	TRBV11-1	TRBJ1-6	TRBD1	TGTGCCAGCAGCCTACGGGGAGGGGGCATTGGTTCACCCCTCCACTTT	CASSLRGGGIGSPLHF
few	TRBV4-1	TRBJ2-4	TRBD2	TGCGCCAGCAGCCAAGACTCGACTAGCGGGATAGCCAAAAACATTCAGTACTTC	CASSQDSTSGIAKNIQYF
many	TRBV7-8	TRBJ2-7	-	TGTGCCAGCAGCTCACACTTGACCGGACCTACCTACGAGCAGTACTTC	CASSSHLTGPTYEQYF
-	TRBV6-1	TRBJ2-3	TRBD2	TGTGCCAGCATCCCCAGCTCAGGACTAGCGGCATGGAGCACAGATACGCAGTATTTT	CASIPSSGLAAWSTDTQYF
-	TRBV12-3/TRBV12-4	TRBJ2-1	TRBD2	TGTGCCAGCAGTTCTAGCGGGAGGACATACAATGAGCAGTTCTTC	CASSSSGRTYNEQFF
-	TRBV5-1	TRBJ2-3	-	TGCGCCAGCACCGAGGAGGACCCTGGGGATACGCAGTATTTT	CASTEEDPGDTQYF
-	TRBV20-1	TRBJ2-3	-	TGCAGTGCTAGACCTAGACGTTTAGAGGATCGGGGAACAGATACGCAGTATTTT	CSARPRRLEDRGTDTQYF
-	TRBV12-3/TRBV12-4	TRBJ2-1	TRBD2	TGTGCCAGCACTCTGACTAGCGGCTCCTACAATGAGCAGTTCTTC	CASTLTSGSYNEQFF